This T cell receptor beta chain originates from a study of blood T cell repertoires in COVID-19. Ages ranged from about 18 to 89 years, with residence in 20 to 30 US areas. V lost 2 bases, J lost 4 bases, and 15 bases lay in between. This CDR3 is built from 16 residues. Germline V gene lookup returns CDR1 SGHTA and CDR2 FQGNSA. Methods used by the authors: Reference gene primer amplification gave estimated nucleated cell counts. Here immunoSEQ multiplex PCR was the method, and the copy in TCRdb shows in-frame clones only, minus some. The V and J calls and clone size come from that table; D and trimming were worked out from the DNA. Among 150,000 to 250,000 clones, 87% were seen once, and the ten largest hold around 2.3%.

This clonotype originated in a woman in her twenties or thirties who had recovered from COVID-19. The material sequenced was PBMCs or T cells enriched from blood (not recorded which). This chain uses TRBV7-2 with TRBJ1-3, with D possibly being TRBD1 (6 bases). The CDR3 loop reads CASSLQLGAYGNTIYF. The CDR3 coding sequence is TGTGCCAGCAGCTTACAACTGGGGGCGTACGGAAACACCATATATTTT. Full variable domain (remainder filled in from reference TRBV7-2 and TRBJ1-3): GAGVSQSPSNKVTEKGKDVELRCDPISGHTALYWYRQSLGQGLEFLIYFQGNSAPDKSGLPSDRFSAERTGGSVSTLTIQRTQQEDSAVYLCASSLQLGAYGNTIYFGEGSWLTVV.